This T cell receptor beta chain came from a study of T cell responses to AZD1222 COVID-19 vaccine. The V end lost 9 bases, the J end lost 5 bases, and 10 bases lay between the germline ends. The length of the CDR3 is 13 residues. From germline, CDR1 is KGHDR and CDR2 SFDVKD. On this clone itself: What it binds is unknown.

Points from the study as a whole: With two AZD1222 doses given, Spike-specific TCR breadth and depth both rose. Clonal diversity may have been underestimated, and the donors were mostly white British, with more females than males. Repertoires were obtained only post-peak T cell response. CD4 TCRs associated with vaccination spanned spike, dominating at 160-218 and 743-854.

TCRdb's table, derived via immunoSEQ multiplex PCR, lists solely in-frame clones and lacks some. The data hold fewer than 200,000 clones, with approximately 90% observed a single time. V usage is TRBV24-1 and J usage is TRBJ1-6; D unresolved. The receptor was derived from an adult who received the MenACWY meningococcal vaccine as a control. Sequenced material: peripheral blood, taken 28 days after the second dose of the MenACWY control vaccine. CDR3 sequence: CATLTPHNSPLHF. CDR3 sequence (DNA): TGTGCCACCTTAACACCTCATAATTCACCCCTCCACTTT.